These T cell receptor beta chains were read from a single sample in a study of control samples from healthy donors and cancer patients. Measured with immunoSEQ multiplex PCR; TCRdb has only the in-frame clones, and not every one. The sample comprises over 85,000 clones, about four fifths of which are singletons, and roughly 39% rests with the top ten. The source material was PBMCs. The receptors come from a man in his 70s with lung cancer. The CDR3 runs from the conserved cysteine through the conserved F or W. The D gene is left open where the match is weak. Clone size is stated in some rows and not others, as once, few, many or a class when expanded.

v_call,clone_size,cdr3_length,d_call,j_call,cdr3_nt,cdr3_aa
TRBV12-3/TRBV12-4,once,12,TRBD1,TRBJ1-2,TGTGCCAGCAGATGGACAGGGACTGGCTACACCTTC,CASRWTGTGYTF
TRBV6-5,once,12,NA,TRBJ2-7,TGTGCCAGCAAAGCGGATACCTACGAGCAGTACTTC,CASKADTYEQYF
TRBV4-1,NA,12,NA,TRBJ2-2,TGCGCCAGCAGCCAGTACACCGGGGAGCTGTTTTTT,CASSQYTGELFF
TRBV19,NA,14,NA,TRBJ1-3,TGTGCCAGCAGAAAGGCGGACACGCAAAACACCATATATTTT,CASRKADTQNTIYF
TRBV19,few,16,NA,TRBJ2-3,TGTGCCAGTACATCCCGGTCGGCCTCTAGCACAGATACGCAGTATTTT,CASTSRSASSTDTQYF
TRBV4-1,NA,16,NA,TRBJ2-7,TGCGCCAGCAGCCAACAAGACGGGTCCTTCTCCTACGAGCAGTACTTC,CASSQQDGSFSYEQYF
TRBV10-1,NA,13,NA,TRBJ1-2,TGCGCCAGCCAAAGGGGCCCTAACCAAGTCTACACCTTC,CASQRGPNQVYTF
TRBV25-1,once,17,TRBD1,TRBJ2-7,TGTGCCAGCCAACAGTCCGGGACAGGGCAACGTTGGAACGAGCAGTACTTC,CASQQSGTGQRWNEQYF
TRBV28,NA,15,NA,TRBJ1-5,TGTGCCAGCAGTCCTCAAGGACATTCCAATCAGCCCCAGCATTTT,CASSPQGHSNQPQHF
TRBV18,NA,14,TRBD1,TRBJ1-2,TGTGCCAGCTCACCACCGGGACAGGGGATCGGCTACACCTTC,CASSPPGQGIGYTF
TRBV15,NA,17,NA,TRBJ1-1,TGTGCCACCAGCAGAGTCGCAGGGGCCCAACCGAACACTGAAGCTTTCTTT,CATSRVAGAQPNTEAFF
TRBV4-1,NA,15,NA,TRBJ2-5,TGCGCCAGCAGCCCAGGCCCCTTAGCGCAAGAGACCCAGTACTTC,CASSPGPLAQETQYF
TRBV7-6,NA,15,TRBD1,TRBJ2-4,TGTGCCAGCAGCTTAGGGGGACAGGGATTAAACATTCAGTACTTC,CASSLGGQGLNIQYF
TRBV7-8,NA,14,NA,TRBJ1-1,TGTGCCAGCAGCTTAGTGAGCTTGAACACTGAAGCTTTCTTT,CASSLVSLNTEAFF
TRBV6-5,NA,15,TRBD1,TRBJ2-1,TGTGCCAGCAGCTCCAGGGGGCGGAAGGACAATGAGCAGTTCTTC,CASSSRGRKDNEQFF
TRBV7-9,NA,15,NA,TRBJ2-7,TGTGCCAGCAGCCCGACCCGGGTCCTTTCCTACGAGCAGTACTTC,CASSPTRVLSYEQYF
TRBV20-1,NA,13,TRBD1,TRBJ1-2,TGCAGTGCTACTGAGGGACAGGGCTATGGCTACACCTTC,CSATEGQGYGYTF
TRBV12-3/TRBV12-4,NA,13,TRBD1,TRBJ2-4,TGTGCCAGCAGTGCACAGGGGGCGAACATTCAGTACTTC,CASSAQGANIQYF
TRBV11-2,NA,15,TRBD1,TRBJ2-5,TGTGCCAGCAGCGGGACAGGGGGCTTTAGGGAGACCCAGTACTTC,CASSGTGGFRETQYF
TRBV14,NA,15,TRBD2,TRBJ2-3,TGTGCCAGCAGCCAACTAGCGGGGCGCACAGATACGCAGTATTTT,CASSQLAGRTDTQYF
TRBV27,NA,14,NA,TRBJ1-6,TGTGCCAGCAGTCAGAGAGGGGCGGGTTCACCCCTCCACTTT,CASSQRGAGSPLHF
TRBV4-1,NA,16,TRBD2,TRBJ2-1,TGCGCCAGCAGCCAAGATGAACGCGGGGGGCGTGGGGAGCAGTTCTTC,CASSQDERGGRGEQFF
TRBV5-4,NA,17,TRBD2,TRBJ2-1,TGTGCCAGCAGGACTAGCGGGGGGACCAAAACCTACAATGAGCAGTTCTTC,CASRTSGGTKTYNEQFF
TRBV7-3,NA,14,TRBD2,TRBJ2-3,TGTGCCAGCAGCCTTTCAACCGGCGGGAGTACGCAGTATTTT,CASSLSTGGSTQYF
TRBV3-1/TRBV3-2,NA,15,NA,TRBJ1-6,TGTGCCAGCAGCCAAGATTTGGCGAGGGGTTCACCCCTCCACTTT,CASSQDLARGSPLHF
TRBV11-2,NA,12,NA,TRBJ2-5,TGTGCCAGCAGCTTAGCGGCGAAGACCCAGTACTTC,CASSLAAKTQYF
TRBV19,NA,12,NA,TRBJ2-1,TGTGCCACCTCCAATTCCTACAATGAGCAGTTCTTC,CATSNSYNEQFF
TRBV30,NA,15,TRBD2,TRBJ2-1,TGTGCCTGGAGTGTCGGGGGGACTCGGTACAATGAGCAGTTCTTC,CAWSVGGTRYNEQFF
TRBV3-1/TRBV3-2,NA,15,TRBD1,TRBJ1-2,TGTGCCAGCAGCCAAGGGCAGGGGGTTAACTATGGCTACACCTTC,CASSQGQGVNYGYTF
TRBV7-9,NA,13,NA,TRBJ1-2,TGTGCCAGCAGCTTGTCGCAGCGCCATGGCTACACCTTC,CASSLSQRHGYTF
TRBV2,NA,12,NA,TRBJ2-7,TGTGCCAGCAGTGCTGGGGCCTACGAGCAGTACTTC,CASSAGAYEQYF
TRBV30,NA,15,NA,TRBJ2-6,TGTGCCTGGAGAGGGGGGGCCACTGGGGCCAACGTCCTGACTTTC,CAWRGGATGANVLTF
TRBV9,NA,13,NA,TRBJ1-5,TGTGCCAGCAGCGTAGACGGGAATCAGCCCCAGCATTTT,CASSVDGNQPQHF
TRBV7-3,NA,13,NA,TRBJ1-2,TGTGCCAGCGGATCCCCCGTTCGGGGAGGCTACACCTTC,CASGSPVRGGYTF
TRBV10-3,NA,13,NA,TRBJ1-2,TGTGCCATCAGTGATAACATATACTATGGCTACACCTTC,CAISDNIYYGYTF
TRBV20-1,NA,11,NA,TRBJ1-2,TGCAGCGCGGACGTTTTAAAAGGCTACACCTTC,CSADVLKGYTF
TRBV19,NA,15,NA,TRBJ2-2,TGTGCCAGTAGTAGACGGGACTGGGACACCGGGGAGCTGTTTTTT,CASSRRDWDTGELFF
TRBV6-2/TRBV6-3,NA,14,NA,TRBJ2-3,TGTGCCAGCACCCCAAGTGGCAACACAGATACGCAGTATTTT,CASTPSGNTDTQYF
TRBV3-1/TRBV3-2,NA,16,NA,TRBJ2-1,TGTGCCAGCAGCCAATCAGGGGGGGGAGCCTACAATGAGCAGTTCTTC,CASSQSGGGAYNEQFF
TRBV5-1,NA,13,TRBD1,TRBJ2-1,TGCGCCAGCACCCTGACAGGGAACAATGAGCAGTTCTTC,CASTLTGNNEQFF
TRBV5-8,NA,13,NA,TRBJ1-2,TGTGCCAGCAGCGAGGCACAGGACTATGGCTACACCTTC,CASSEAQDYGYTF
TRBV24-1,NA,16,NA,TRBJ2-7,TGTGCCACCAGTGACCCGGACACCTTAGACCTCTACGAGCAGTACTTC,CATSDPDTLDLYEQYF
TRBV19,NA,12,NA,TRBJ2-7,TGTGCCAGTAGTATAGCTAGGTCGGAGCAGTACTTC,CASSIARSEQYF
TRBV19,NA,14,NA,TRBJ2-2,TGTGCCAGTAGTGGGACCGGATTCGGCGGGGAGCTGTTTTTT,CASSGTGFGGELFF
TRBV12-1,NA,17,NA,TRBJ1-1,TGTGCCAGCAGCTTTGAGGACCCCCCCCTCATGAACACTGAAGCTTTCTTT,CASSFEDPPLMNTEAFF
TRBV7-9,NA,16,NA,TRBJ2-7,TGTGCCAGCAGCTTAGCGGGTTCTACAAGCTCCTACGAGCAGTACTTC,CASSLAGSTSSYEQYF
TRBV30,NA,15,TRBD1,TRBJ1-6,TGTGCCTGGAGTGTAGTGCGCAGGGGGAATTCACCCCTCCACTTT,CAWSVVRRGNSPLHF
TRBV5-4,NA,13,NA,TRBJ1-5,TGTGCCAGCGGATTGGATGGCAATCAGCCCCAGCATTTT,CASGLDGNQPQHF
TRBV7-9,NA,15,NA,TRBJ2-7,TGTGCCAGCAGCCCGTACGGGGCAGGGAATTACGAGCAGTACTTC,CASSPYGAGNYEQYF
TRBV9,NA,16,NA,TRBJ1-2,TGTGCCAGCAGCTCACGACGGGAGGGGGAAGCTTCTGGCTACACCTTC,CASSSRREGEASGYTF
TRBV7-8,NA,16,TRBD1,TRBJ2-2,TGTGCCAGCAGCCTGCGGACAGGGGGGACCACCGGGGAGCTGTTTTTT,CASSLRTGGTTGELFF
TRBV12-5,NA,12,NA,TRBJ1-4,TGTGCTAGTGCCCGAGGTGGTGAAAAACTGTTTTTT,CASARGGEKLFF
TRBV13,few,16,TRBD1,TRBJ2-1,TGTGCCAGCAGCCTCCCTTACTACAGGGGGGTAAATGAGCAGTTCTTC,CASSLPYYRGVNEQFF
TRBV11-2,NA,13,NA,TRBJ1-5,TGTGCCAGCAGCTTAGAAATGAATCAGCCCCAGCATTTT,CASSLEMNQPQHF
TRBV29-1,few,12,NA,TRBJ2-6,TGCAGCGCCGAATCTGGGGCCAACGTCCTGACTTTC,CSAESGANVLTF
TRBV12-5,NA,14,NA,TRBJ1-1,TGTGCTAGTGGTTTGCCAAGAGCCGGGGGTGAAGCTTTCTTT,CASGLPRAGGEAFF
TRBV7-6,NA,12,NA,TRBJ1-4,TGTGCCAGCAGCTTAGTGGGTGAAAAACTGTTTTTT,CASSLVGEKLFF
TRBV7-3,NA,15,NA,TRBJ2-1,TGTGCCAGCAGCCCTTTTTTAAGCCGTTCCAATGAGCAGTTCTTC,CASSPFLSRSNEQFF
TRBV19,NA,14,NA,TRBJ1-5,TGTGCCAGTAGCCACGGACAGATTAATCAGCCCCAGCATTTT,CASSHGQINQPQHF